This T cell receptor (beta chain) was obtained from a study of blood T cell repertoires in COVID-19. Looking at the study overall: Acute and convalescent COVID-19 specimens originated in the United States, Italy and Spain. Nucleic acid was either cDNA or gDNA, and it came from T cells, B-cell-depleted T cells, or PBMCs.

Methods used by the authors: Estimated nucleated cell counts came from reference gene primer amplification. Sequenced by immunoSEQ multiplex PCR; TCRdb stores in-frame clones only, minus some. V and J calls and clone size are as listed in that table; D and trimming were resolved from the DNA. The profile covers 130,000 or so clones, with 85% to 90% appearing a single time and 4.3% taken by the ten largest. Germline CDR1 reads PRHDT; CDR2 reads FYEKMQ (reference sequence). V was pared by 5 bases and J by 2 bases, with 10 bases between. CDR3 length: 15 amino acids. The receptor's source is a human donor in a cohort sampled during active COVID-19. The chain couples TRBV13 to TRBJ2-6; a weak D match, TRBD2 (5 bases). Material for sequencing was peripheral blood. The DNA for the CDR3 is TGTGCCAGCAGCAGATCCGGGACTGGGGCCAACGTCCTGACTTTC. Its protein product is CASSRSGTGANVLTF.